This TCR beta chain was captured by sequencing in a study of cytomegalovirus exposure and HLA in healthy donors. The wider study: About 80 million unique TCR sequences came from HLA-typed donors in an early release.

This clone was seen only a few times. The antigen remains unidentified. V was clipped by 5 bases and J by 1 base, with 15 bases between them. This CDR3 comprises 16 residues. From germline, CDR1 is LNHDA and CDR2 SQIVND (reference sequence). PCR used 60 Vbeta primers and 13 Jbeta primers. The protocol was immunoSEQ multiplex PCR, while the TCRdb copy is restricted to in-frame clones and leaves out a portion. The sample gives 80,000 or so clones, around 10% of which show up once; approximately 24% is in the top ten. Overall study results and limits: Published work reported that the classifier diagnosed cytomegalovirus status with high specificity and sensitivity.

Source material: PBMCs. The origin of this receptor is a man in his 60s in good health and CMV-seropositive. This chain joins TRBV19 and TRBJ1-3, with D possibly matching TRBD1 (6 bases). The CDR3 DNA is TGTGCCAGTAGTTGGATCAGGGGTGAATCTGGAAACACCATATATTTT. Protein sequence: CASSWIRGESGNTIYF.